This entry is about one T cell receptor beta chain. Other nucleotide sequences from this sample produce the same CDR3. The data were obtained in a study of control samples from healthy donors and cancer patients. This table comes from immunoSEQ multiplex PCR, and its TCRdb copy is limited to in-frame clones, with some not included. Of about 140,000 clones in the sample, 94% are singletons; the top ten hold 10% to 15%. Trimming removed 5 bases from V and 1 base from J, with 15 bases in between. Germline CDR1 LNHDA, CDR2 SQIVND (reference sequence). CDR3 length: 16 residues. The V and J genes are TRBV19 and TRBJ1-5, with D tentatively TRBD1 (6 bases). The receptor comes from a man aged 40-50 years in good health. Sequencing used blood. This CDR3 is CASSPRGGGSNQPQHF. CDR3 bases: TGTGCCAGTAGTCCACGAGGAGGGGGGAGCAATCAGCCCCAGCATTTT.